The clone carrying this T cell receptor beta chain has a single count. Antigen unknown. Trimming cost V 5 bases and J 5 bases, with 10 bases left between them. This CDR3 spans 12 amino acids. CDR1 and CDR2 (germline): GTSNPN, SVGIG (reference sequence). These data originate in a study of T cell responses to AZD1222 COVID-19 vaccine. The repertoire was sequenced with immunoSEQ multiplex PCR; TCRdb's copy has only in-frame clones and lacks some. Seen here are about 120,000 clones, roughly 91% observed once, and the top ten hold around 5%. The study's findings and limits: Clonal diversity was possibly underestimated, and the donors were mostly white British, with more females.

The chain has TRBV30 and TRBJ1-3; perhaps TRBD1 as D (6 bases). The sequences come from peripheral blood, collected 28 days after the second AZD1222 dose. This clonotype was obtained from an adult who received the AZD1222 COVID-19 vaccine. The CDR3 bases are TGTGCCTGGGGACAGTTAAGAAACACCATATATTTT. The encoded protein is CAWGQLRNTIYF.